These 18 T cell receptor beta chains were sequenced from one sample in a study of T-cell reconstitution after alpha-beta-depleted transplantation in children (TCRdb year 2016). The intended sense of this specimen's treatment or condition label: allogeneic hematopoietic cell transplantation with graft depleted of TCRalphabeta T cells and CD19 B cells. The protocol used for the library was PCR. Reads for this sample came from an Illumina HiSeq 2500. To normalize quantification of the TCRbeta repertoire, the TCR libraries were built with molecular barcoding that relied on unique molecular identifiers. TCRdb trimmed public reads at Q25 via fastp, called clones via MiXCR and kept in-frame beta chains. Rows matching on CDR3 protein sequence are summarized as one entry with the most common DNA and genes. The sample table shows roughly 310,000 distinct CDR3 sequences, and about a quarter are seen once. The ten largest clones take up approximately 11% of the sample.

The source was PBMCs, mostly from graft donor cells, collected 180 days after TCRalphabeta/CD19-depleted stem cell transplant. Receptor source: a male patient younger than 18 who had a stem cell transplant for acute lymphoblastic leukemia, so the T cells may come from the graft donor.

The J gene is TRBJ2-2, the V gene TRBV28, with D possibly being TRBD2 (5 bases). V gave up 2 bases and J gave up 6 bases, with 13 bases separating them. The CDR3 runs to 15 residues. CDR1 is MDHEN, CDR2 SYDVKM, per germline. The CDR3 DNA follows: TGTGCCAGCAGTTTACCCCTTGGTAGCGCCGGGGAGCTGTTTTTT. As protein: CASSLPLGSAGELFF.

This clonotype has only a few counts. The J gene is TRBJ2-4, the V gene TRBV20-1; 8 positions agree with TRBD2. The CDR3 has 16 residues. Trimming at V came to 5 bases and at J to 7 bases, leaving 16 bases not matched to a gene. In germline, CDR1 is DFQATT, CDR2 SNEGSKA (reference sequence). The CDR3 is CSAPGGGRRQVNIQYF. CDR3 coding DNA: TGCAGTGCTCCCGGCGGCGGGAGGAGGCAGGTGAACATTCAGTACTTC.

This rearrangement joins TRBV20-1 to TRBJ1-2; no definite D call. The CDR3 has 13 amino acids. Trimming removed 4 bases at V and 6 bases at J, with 15 bases between. The germline V gene encodes CDR1 DFQATT and CDR2 SNEGSKA (reference sequence). Here the CDR3 reads CSAKPLPGHGYTF. CDR3 in DNA: TGCAGTGCTAAACCCCTCCCAGGTCATGGCTACACCTTC.

CDR3 nucleotides: TGTGCCAGCTCAGTTAGACAGGGGAGCTCCTACAATGAGCAGTTCTTC. Protein product: CASSVRQGSSYNEQFF. The chain links TRBV18 to TRBJ2-1, with TRBD1 matching over 8 bases. The junction had 6 bases not matched to a gene; V was cut back by 5 bases and J by 0 bases. Germline-derived CDR1 and CDR2 are KGHSH and LQKENI. CDR3 length: 16 residues.

This clonotype was picked up a small number of times. The chain recombines TRBV9 with TRBJ1-6, with 7 bases that match TRBD1. This CDR3 spans 14 amino acids. With 4 bases clipped from V and 7 bases from J, the junction kept 5 bases outside the gene matches. Germline V CDR1 and CDR2: SGDLS, YYNGEE. The CDR3 DNA is TGTGCCAGCAGCCCGGGACAGCCCAATTCACCCCTCCACTTT. Encoded protein: CASSPGQPNSPLHF.

The chain is built from TRBV7-9 and TRBJ1-2, with D possibly matching TRBD1 (6 bases). The CDR3 extends over 15 amino acids. V lost 3 bases, J lost 6 bases, and 17 bases lay in between. Germline V gives CDR1 SEHNR, CDR2 FQNEAQ (reference sequence). As DNA, the CDR3 is TGTGCCAGCAGCTTGGCCGTTCAGGGGCAGGATGGCTACACCTTC. The encoded protein is CASSLAVQGQDGYTF.

The rearrangement joins TRBV5-1 to TRBJ2-7; 9 bases fit TRBD1. After removal of 4 bases from V and 4 bases from J, the junction contained 9 bases not matched to a gene. The CDR3 covers 15 residues. Germline CDR1 is SGHRS and CDR2 is YFSETQ. The CDR3 reads CASSPGDRAIYEQYF. CDR3 DNA sequence: TGCGCCAGCAGCCCGGGGGACAGGGCTATTTACGAGCAGTACTTC. Based on the CDR3 plus reference TRBV5-1 and TRBJ2-7, the full variable domain is KAGVTQTPRYLIKTRGQQVTLSCSPISGHRSVSWYQQTPGQGLQFLFEYFSETQRNKGNFPGRFSGRQFSNSRSEMNVSTLELGDSALYLCASSPGDRAIYEQYFGPGTRLTVT.

This chain joins TRBV19 and TRBJ2-2; D is uncertain. Trimming shortened V by 5 bases and J by 4 bases, and 14 bases separated the two germline ends. In germline, CDR1 is LNHDA, CDR2 SQIVND (reference sequence). This CDR3 contains 15 residues. This CDR3 reads CASSSLVTITGELFF. The CDR3 nucleotides read TGTGCCAGTAGTTCTTTAGTGACGATCACCGGGGAGCTGTTTTTT.

This clonotype was detected a few times. As DNA, the CDR3 is TGTGCCAGCAGTTCATGGGCGATTGGGCCACGACAGTACTTC. It codes for CASSSWAIGPRQYF. V and J are TRBV27 and TRBJ2-5; D unresolved. In germline, CDR1 is MNHEY, CDR2 SMNVEV (reference sequence). The length of the CDR3 is 14 residues. V lost 4 bases to trimming and J lost 11 bases, with 20 bases between them.

This clonotype was observed a few times. This sequence joins TRBV5-6 and TRBJ2-2; TRBD2 is a possible D gene (6 bases). The CDR3 has 15 residues. The germline V gene has CDR1 SGHDT and CDR2 YYEEEE. The V end was cut by 9 bases, the J end by 0 bases, with 15 bases between. The chain's CDR3 is CATRRIAANTGELFF. CDR3 sequence (DNA): TGTGCCACCCGTCGAATAGCGGCGAACACCGGGGAGCTGTTTTTT.

V is TRBV20-1 and J is TRBJ2-2; 9 positions agree with TRBD2. This CDR3 region has 15 residues. V lost 4 bases to trimming and J lost 4 bases; unmatched junction nucleotides: 7. The V gene's germline CDR1 is DFQATT and CDR2 SNEGSKA (reference sequence). CDR3 amino acids: CSANLAGTSTGELFF. The CDR3 DNA reads TGCAGTGCTAACCTAGCGGGAACGAGCACCGGGGAGCTGTTTTTT.

Only a few counts were recorded for this clonotype. This rearrangement joins TRBV27 to TRBJ2-7; 14 positions agree with TRBD2. V trimming: 5 bases; J trimming: 4 bases; junction bases outside the gene matches: 4. Germline V lookup: CDR1 MNHEY, CDR2 SMNVEV (reference sequence). This CDR3 comprises 15 residues. CDR3 nucleotides: TGTGCCAGCAGTGAGGGACTAGCGGGAGTATACGAGCAGTACTTC. It specifies CASSEGLAGVYEQYF.

This clonotype was found a few times. V usage is TRBV5-1 and J usage is TRBJ2-7; D may be TRBD2 (6 bases). This CDR3 has 16 amino acids. Trimming removed 0 bases at V and 2 bases at J, with 15 bases between. Per the germline V gene, CDR1 is SGHRS and CDR2 is YFSETQ. The CDR3 protein is CASSLAWGDGTYEQYF. The CDR3 nucleotides read TGCGCCAGCAGCTTGGCCTGGGGGGACGGAACCTACGAGCAGTACTTC.

This clonotype showed up just a few times. The chain has TRBV7-2 and TRBJ2-7, with no clear D. The CDR3 is made up of 14 amino acids. Trimming took 3 bases from V and 3 from J, leaving 12 bases between them. Germline lookup yields CDR1 SGHTA and CDR2 FQGNSA. Here the CDR3 DNA reads TGTGCCAGCAGCTTTGGGCAGGTTGGCTACGAGCAGTACTTC. Translation gives CASSFGQVGYEQYF.

The chain employs TRBV12-5 and TRBJ1-2, with 9 bases lining up with TRBD1. This CDR3 is 14 amino acids long. Germline CDR1 is LGHNT and CDR2 is FRNRAP. The ends lost 5 bases at V and 3 bases at J; junction bases unmatched: 4. The chain's CDR3 is CASGPGQGYYGYTF. The CDR3 bases are TGTGCTAGTGGTCCCGGACAGGGGTACTATGGCTACACCTTC. The full variable domain, rest sourced from reference TRBV12-5 and TRBJ1-2, is DARVTQTPRHKVTEMGQEVTMRCQPILGHNTVFWYRQTMMQGLELLAYFRNRAPLDDSGMPKDRFSAEMPDATLATLKIQPSEPRDSAVYFCASGPGQGYYGYTFGSGTRLTVV.

V and J are TRBV11-2 and TRBJ1-1; D is uncertain. V was cut by 7 bases and J by 4 bases, with 16 bases left in between. Germline CDR1 reads SGHAT; CDR2 reads FQNNGV. CDR3 size: 14 residues. The CDR3 loop reads CASKTASPLTEAFF. DNA of the CDR3: TGTGCCAGCAAGACGGCCTCACCCCTCACTGAAGCTTTCTTT.

Only a few counts were recorded for this clonotype. The rearrangement uses TRBV4-2 and TRBJ2-1, with a possible D match to TRBD2 (5 bases). From germline, CDR1 is LGHNA and CDR2 YNFKEQ. V was trimmed by 3 bases and J by 2 bases, leaving 11 bases between them. The CDR3 spans 15 residues. The CDR3 DNA follows: TGTGCCAGCAGCCAGTATCTAGCCACCTACAATGAGCAGTTCTTC. Its protein is CASSQYLATYNEQFF.

The chain employs TRBV7-3 and TRBJ1-1; TRBD1 agrees at 8 bases. The germline gives CDR1 SGHTA, CDR2 FQGTGA. CDR3 length equals 14 residues. Trimming removed 3 bases from V and 3 bases from J; junction bases left unmatched: 3. The CDR3 sequence is CASSFGQGDTEAFF. CDR3 coding DNA: TGTGCCAGCAGCTTCGGACAGGGAGACACTGAAGCTTTCTTT.